A selection of T cell receptor beta chains follows, all from one sample in a study of glioma-infiltrating T cells. Using its own MiXCR run on the multiplex PCR reads, TCRdb lists one record per CDR3 protein. The sample holds about 180,000 distinct CDR3 sequences; around 40% are singletons and the top ten take over 4%. The material sequenced was glioma tissue, nonneoplastic brain tissue, or PBMCs (not recorded which). The receptors were sampled from a human donor with low-grade glioma or glioblastoma, undergoing nonglioma brain surgery, or in good health (not recorded which). Both conserved end residues are part of each CDR3. D genes are given only for firm matches. Where a row states a size, it is once, few, many or the class of an expanded clone; other rows omit it.

cdr3_nt | cdr3_aa | d_call | j_call | v_call | clone_size
TGTGCTAGCAGAACGGACACAAATAGCAATCAGCCCCAGCATTTT | CASRTDTNSNQPQHF | - | TRBJ1-5 | TRBV28 | -
TGTGCCAGTAGTACCCACGCAGGGAACCCCTACGAGCAGTACTTC | CASSTHAGNPYEQYF | - | TRBJ2-7 | TRBV19 | many
TGTGCCAGCAGTAAGCCCGGGACAGGGGTGAATTCACCCCTCCACTTT | CASSKPGTGVNSPLHF | TRBD1 | TRBJ1-6 | TRBV28 | many
TGTGCCAGCAGCTTAGTAGGCGGGAGGTCTTACAATGGGCAGTTCTTC | CASSLVGGRSYNGQFF | TRBD2 | TRBJ2-1 | TRBV7-8 | -
TGTGCCAGCAGTTTTCGGACAGCCGACACAGATACGCAGTATTTT | CASSFRTADTDTQYF | - | TRBJ2-3 | TRBV28 | many
TGTGCCAGCAGCCAGGGGACCCCCGCTCGCAGGGGCTACACCTTC | CASSQGTPARRGYTF | - | TRBJ1-2 | TRBV3-1 | -
TGTGCCAGCTCACCTTTGAGCAACACTGAAGCTTTCTTT | CASSPLSNTEAFF | - | TRBJ1-1 | TRBV18 | many
TGTGCCAGCAGCTTAAACGGGGAGCTGTTTTTT | CASSLNGELFF | - | TRBJ2-2 | TRBV11-3 | few
TGTGCCACCGAGGATCAGCCCCAGCATTTT | CATEDQPQHF | - | TRBJ1-5 | TRBV6-1 | -
TGTGCCAGCAGCTCCTATAGCGGGAGGGCCACAGATACGCAGTATTTT | CASSSYSGRATDTQYF | TRBD2 | TRBJ2-3 | TRBV7-9 | few
TGCGCCAGCAGCCAAGCATTTAGTTTCAATCAGCCCCAGCATTTT | CASSQAFSFNQPQHF | - | TRBJ1-5 | TRBV4-3 | -
TGTGCCAGCACCTCGACAGGTCGAAGCACAGATACGCAGTATTTT | CASTSTGRSTDTQYF | - | TRBJ2-3 | TRBV2 | -
TGTGCCAGCAGACCACAGGGCTATGGCTACACCTTC | CASRPQGYGYTF | - | TRBJ1-2 | TRBV2 | many
TGTGCCAGCACCCCGGTTCGAGGAGGTGAGCAGTTCTTC | CASTPVRGGEQFF | - | TRBJ2-1 | TRBV2 | many
TGTGCCAGCAGCCGAGGTAACGGACTAGCGGGACTCTACGAGCAGTACTTC | CASSRGNGLAGLYEQYF | TRBD2 | TRBJ2-7 | TRBV14 | -